This T cell receptor beta chain was observed in a study of blood T cell repertoires in COVID-19. About the research overall: The cDNA or gDNA used as material had been derived from T cells, B-cell-depleted T cells, or PBMCs.

In the original processing: Estimation of nucleated cell counts was performed using reference gene primer amplification. Some clones are missing from TCRdb's copy, which holds only in-frame ones; the method was immunoSEQ multiplex PCR. For V, J and clone size, that table is used; D and trimming come from the DNA. The sample includes 180,000 or so clones, approximately 80% of them seen just once. The CDR3 totals 13 residues. From germline, CDR1 is ENHRY and CDR2 SYGVKD. The V and J ends lost 10 bases and 4 bases respectively, with 14 bases between them. The sequence was collected from a woman aged 50 to 60 with active or convalescent COVID-19. J is TRBJ1-3 and V is TRBV10-3; D perhaps matches TRBD1 (5 bases). Sample: peripheral blood. CDR3 sequence reads: CARPQGSGNTIYF. CDR3 bases: TGTGCCAGGCCCCAGGGTTCAGGAAACACCATATATTTT.